This T cell receptor (beta chain) comes out of a study of blood T cell repertoires in COVID-19. Under the authors' procedure: It was from reference gene primer amplification that nucleated cell counts were estimated. TCRdb's copy holds only in-frame clones and misses some; the assay was immunoSEQ multiplex PCR. Clonal size and the V and J genes are those of that table, whereas D and trimming came from the DNA. Among a few hundred thousand clones, roughly 89% were seen once, and the ten largest hold about 14%. Categorization into cohorts depended on clinical history that participants reported. The CDR3 runs to 16 residues. The ends were cut back, 4 bases at V and 4 bases at J, with 17 bases in the middle. Looked up from germline, CDR1 is SGHVS and CDR2 is FNYEAQ.

V is TRBV7-6 and J is TRBJ2-1; possible D gene TRBD2, 5 bases. The source material was PBMCs or T cells enriched from blood (not recorded which). The TCR sequence derives from a man aged 30-40 years who had been exposed to COVID-19. Here the CDR3 reads CASSSSDFRGYNEQFF. The CDR3 DNA is TGTGCCAGCAGCTCATCGGACTTCCGTGGGTACAATGAGCAGTTCTTC.